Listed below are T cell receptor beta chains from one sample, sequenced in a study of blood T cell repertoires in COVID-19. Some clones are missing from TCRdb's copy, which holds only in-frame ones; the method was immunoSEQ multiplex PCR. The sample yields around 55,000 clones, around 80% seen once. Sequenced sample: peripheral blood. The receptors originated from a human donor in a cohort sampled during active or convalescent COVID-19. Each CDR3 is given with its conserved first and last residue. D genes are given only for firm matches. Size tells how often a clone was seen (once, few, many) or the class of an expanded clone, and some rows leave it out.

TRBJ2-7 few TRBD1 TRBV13 CASSLEGQGSSEQYF TGTGCCAGCAGCTTAGAGGGACAGGGCTCGAGCGAGCAGTACTTC
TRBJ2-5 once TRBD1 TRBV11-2 CASSLAYRGQETQYF TGTGCCAGCAGCTTAGCCTACAGGGGGCAGGAGACCCAGTACTTC
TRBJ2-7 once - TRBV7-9 CASSLATYEQYF TGTGCCAGCAGCTTAGCCACCTACGAGCAGTACTTC
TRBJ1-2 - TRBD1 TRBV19 CASSMGQGAPYGYTF TGTGCCAGTAGTATGGGACAGGGAGCTCCCTATGGCTACACCTTC
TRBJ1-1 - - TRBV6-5 CASSSTELFTNTEAFF TGTGCCAGCAGTTCGACGGAGCTATTTACGAACACTGAAGCTTTCTTT
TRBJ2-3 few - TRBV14 CASSQGGQVTDTQYF TGTGCCAGCAGCCAAGGAGGGCAGGTCACAGATACGCAGTATTTT
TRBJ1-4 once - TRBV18 CASSPSPYEKLFF TGTGCCAGCTCACCGAGCCCCTATGAAAAACTGTTTTTT
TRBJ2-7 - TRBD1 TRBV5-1 CASSFPHQDRAPSMTDEQYF TGCGCCAGCAGCTTCCCCCACCAAGACAGGGCCCCTTCTATGACAGACGAGCAGTACTTC
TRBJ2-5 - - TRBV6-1 CASSEAHRPKGQETQYF TGTGCCAGCAGTGAAGCCCACAGGCCGAAAGGGCAAGAGACCCAGTACTTC
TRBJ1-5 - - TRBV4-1 CASSQGQASNQPQHF TGCGCCAGCAGCCAAGGACAGGCGAGCAATCAGCCCCAGCATTTT
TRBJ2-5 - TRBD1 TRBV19 CASSSGGRETQYF TGTGCCAGTAGTTCAGGGGGTCGGGAGACCCAGTACTTC
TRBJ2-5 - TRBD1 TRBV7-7 CASSLGTGQETQYF TGTGCTAGCAGCTTGGGGACAGGTCAAGAGACCCAGTACTTC
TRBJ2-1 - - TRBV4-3 CASSQVPRAVYNEQFF TGCGCCAGCAGCCAGGTCCCCAGGGCCGTATACAATGAGCAGTTCTTC
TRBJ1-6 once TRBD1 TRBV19 CASSISQGAVNSPLHF TGTGCCAGTAGTATCTCGCAGGGGGCTGTGAATTCACCCCTCCACTTT
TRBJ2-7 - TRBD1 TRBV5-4 CASSKPGQANEQYF TGTGCCAGCAGCAAACCGGGACAGGCAAACGAGCAGTACTTC
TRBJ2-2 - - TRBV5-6 CASSLPGSYTGELFF TGTGCCAGCAGCTTGCCGGGATCTTACACCGGGGAGCTGTTTTTT
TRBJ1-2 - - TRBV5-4 CASSGDRSNYGYTF TGTGCCAGCAGCGGTGACAGGTCTAACTATGGCTACACCTTC
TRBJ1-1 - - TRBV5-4 CASSWGQQKNTEAFF TGTGCCAGCAGCTGGGGCCAACAGAAGAACACTGAAGCTTTCTTT
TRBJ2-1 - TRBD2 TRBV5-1 CASSLDRGAYNEQFF TGCGCCAGCAGCTTGGATCGGGGGGCCTACAATGAGCAGTTCTTC
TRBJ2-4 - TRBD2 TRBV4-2 CASSQPGLAGGVAKNIQYF TGTGCCAGCAGCCAACCGGGACTAGCGGGGGGGGTAGCCAAAAACATTCAGTACTTC
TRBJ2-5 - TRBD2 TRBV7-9 CASSLAGTSGYQETQYF TGTGCCAGCAGCTTAGCCGGGACTAGCGGATATCAAGAGACCCAGTACTTC
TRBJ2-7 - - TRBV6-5 CASIRTWDINYEQYF TGTGCCAGCATCCGTACTTGGGACATTAACTACGAGCAGTACTTC
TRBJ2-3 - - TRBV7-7 CASSWRRNPAGTDTQYF TGTGCTAGCAGCTGGAGGCGAAACCCGGCGGGCACAGATACGCAGTATTTT
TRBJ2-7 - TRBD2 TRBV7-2 CASILAGGYEQYF TGTGCCAGCATCCTAGCGGGGGGGTACGAGCAGTACTTC
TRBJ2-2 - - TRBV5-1 CASSLEGLSTGELFF TGCGCCAGCAGCTTGGAGGGACTTTCCACCGGGGAGCTGTTTTTT
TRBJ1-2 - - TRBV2 CASSERQSNGYTF TGTGCCAGCAGTGAGAGGCAGTCCAATGGCTACACCTTC
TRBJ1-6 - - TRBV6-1 CASSEVAAGRGSPLHF TGTGCCAGCAGTGAGGTAGCTGCCGGACGGGGTTCACCCCTCCACTTT
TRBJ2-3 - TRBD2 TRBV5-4 CASSLNGGGTDTQYF TGTGCCAGCAGCTTGAACGGGGGGGGCACAGATACGCAGTATTTT
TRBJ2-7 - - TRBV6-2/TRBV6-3 CASSGGPTYEQYF TGTGCCAGCAGCGGGGGCCCAACCTACGAGCAGTACTTC
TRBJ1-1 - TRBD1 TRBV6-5 CASRAGGIPEAFF TGTGCCAGCAGGGCAGGGGGTATACCTGAAGCTTTCTTT
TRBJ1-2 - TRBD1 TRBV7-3 CASSLQGEVGYTF TGTGCCAGCAGCTTACAGGGGGAGGTTGGCTACACCTTC
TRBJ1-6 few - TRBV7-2 CASSAEFDSPLHF TGTGCCAGCAGCGCCGAGTTTGATTCACCCCTCCACTTT
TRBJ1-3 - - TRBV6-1 CASSEFGANGNTIYF TGTGCCAGCAGTGAATTCGGTGCCAACGGAAACACCATATATTTT
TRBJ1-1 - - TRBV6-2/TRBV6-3 CASSNRAATFF TGTGCCAGCAGTAACAGGGCAGCGACTTTCTTT
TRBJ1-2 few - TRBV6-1 CASSDIRGGNYGYTF TGTGCCAGCAGTGATATTCGCGGCGGAAACTATGGCTACACCTTC
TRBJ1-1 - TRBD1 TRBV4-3 CASSQTGGIAEAFF TGCGCCAGCAGCCAAACAGGGGGAATCGCTGAAGCTTTCTTT
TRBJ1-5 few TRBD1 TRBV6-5 CASIAGQGYQPQHF TGTGCCAGCATCGCTGGACAGGGGTACCAGCCCCAGCATTTT
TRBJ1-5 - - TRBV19 CASSIGGATSNQPQHF TGTGCCAGTAGTATAGGCGGGGCTACCTCTAATCAGCCCCAGCATTTT
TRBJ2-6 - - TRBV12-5 CASGLVESGANVLTF TGTGCTAGTGGTTTGGTGGAGTCTGGGGCCAACGTCCTGACTTTC
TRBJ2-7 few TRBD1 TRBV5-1 CASSWTDRGISYEQYF TGCGCCAGCAGCTGGACCGACAGGGGGATCTCCTACGAGCAGTACTTC
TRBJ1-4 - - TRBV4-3 CASRAGANEKLFF TGCGCCAGCAGGGCTGGAGCTAATGAAAAACTGTTTTTT
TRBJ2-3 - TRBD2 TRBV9 CASSVDGGGGDTQYF TGTGCCAGCAGCGTAGATGGCGGGGGAGGGGATACGCAGTATTTT
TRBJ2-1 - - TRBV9 CASSGSITPSNEQFF TGTGCCAGCAGCGGGAGCATAACTCCCAGCAATGAGCAGTTCTTC
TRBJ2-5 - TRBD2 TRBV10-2 CASSDKAGGFKETQYF TGCGCCAGCAGTGATAAAGCGGGGGGCTTCAAAGAGACCCAGTACTTC
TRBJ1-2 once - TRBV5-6 CASSPVGAESYGYTF TGTGCCAGCAGCCCAGTTGGTGCGGAGAGCTATGGCTACACCTTC
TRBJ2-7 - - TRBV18 CASSRWLGGVDYEQYF TGTGCCAGCTCAAGGTGGTTGGGCGGGGTAGACTACGAGCAGTACTTC
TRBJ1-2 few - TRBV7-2 CASSLIRINGYTF TGTGCCAGCAGCTTAATCAGGATAAATGGCTACACCTTC
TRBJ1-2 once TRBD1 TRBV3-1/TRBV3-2 CASSQAGQASFYGYTF TGTGCCAGCAGCCAAGCGGGACAGGCATCGTTCTATGGCTACACCTTC
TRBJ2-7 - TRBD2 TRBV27 CASRGGDSYEQYF TGTGCCAGCAGGGGGGGGGATTCCTACGAGCAGTACTTC
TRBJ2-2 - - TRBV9 CASSVGPSNTGELFF TGTGCCAGCAGCGTAGGGCCCTCTAACACCGGGGAGCTGTTTTTT